Shown below are 17 T cell receptor beta chains from a single sample sequenced in a study of regulatory T cells in long-lasting Graves disease. CDR3-region Arm-PCR and iRepertoire HTBI primers produced the TCR beta libraries. A single record per CDR3 protein comes from TCRdb applying MiXCR to the multiplex PCR reads. The sample yields some 560,000 distinct CDR3 sequences, roughly a sixth seen once. Time point specified: newly diagnosed GD, antithyroid drugs for less than 3 months. The TCR library was made from RNA that had been extracted from PBMCs in TRIzol. In addition, the sample was reused for a study of T cells in Graves' hyperthyroidism and ophthalmopathy.

Sequenced here: peripheral blood mononuclear cells (PBMCs), sampled at new diagnosis, from a patient treated with antithyroid drugs. The receptor set was obtained from a middle-aged woman with Graves disease.

Only a few counts were recorded for this clonotype. Just one base apart from a much larger clone, this may be a read error. The chain has TRBV6-1 and TRBJ1-1; no definite D call. Germline V gives CDR1 MNHNS, CDR2 SASEGT. The germline V and J ends were trimmed by 8 bases and 3 bases, with 4 bases remaining between them. The CDR3 contains 10 residues. The CDR3 DNA sequence: TGTGCCAGCGCGGACACTGAAGCTTTCTTT. Its protein is CASADTEAFF.

The rearrangement uses TRBV12-5 and TRBJ2-7, with 9 bases aligning to TRBD2. Germline V gives CDR1 LGHNT, CDR2 FRNRAP. This CDR3 comprises 17 residues. Trimming removed 0 bases from V and 4 bases from J; junction bases left unmatched: 10. CDR3 region: CASGLVLGGGAPYEQYF. In nucleotides, the CDR3 is TGTGCTAGTGGTTTGGTACTTGGCGGGGGGGCCCCGTACGAGCAGTACTTC.

This clonotype appeared many times. The chain combines TRBV5-1 with TRBJ2-3; D might be TRBD2 (5 bases). The CDR3 runs 16 residues. Germline-derived CDR1 and CDR2 are SGHRS and YFSETQ. With 1 base removed from V and 6 bases from J, the gap between germline ends came to 18 bases. For the CDR3, the DNA is TGCGCCAGCAGCTTGTTGGGTGGAACAGTAGCGGATACGCAGTATTTT. It encodes CASSLLGGTVADTQYF.

This clonotype was seen only a few times. The chain joins TRBV29-1 to TRBJ2-3, with TRBD2 identical over 8 bases. Trimming at V came to 4 bases and at J to 3 bases, leaving 9 bases not matched to a gene. The CDR3 sequence is 15 residues long. CDR1 and CDR2 from the germline V gene are SQVTM and ANQGSEA. The CDR3 coding sequence is TGCAGCGTTGCCCCGGGGGGGCAAGGAACAGATACGCAGTATTTT. This translates into CSVAPGGQGTDTQYF.

This clonotype was observed many times. V gene TRBV7-9 combines with J gene TRBJ1-2; D is possibly TRBD1 (5 bases). The V gene lost 0 bases and the J gene lost 3 bases, with 14 bases spanning the gap. Germline CDR1 SEHNR, CDR2 FQNEAQ (reference sequence). CDR3 length: 16 residues. The CDR3 DNA reads as TGTGCCAGCAGCTTAGCCCGCGTGGGGCATGACTATGGCTACACCTTC. Translated: CASSLARVGHDYGYTF.

This clonotype was counted between two and nine times. No conserved phenylalanine or tryptophan ends this CDR3, so it is likely a read error. The V and J genes are TRBV2 and TRBJ2-1, with D perhaps TRBD2 (5 bases). CDR3 length equals 12 residues. In germline, CDR1 is SNHLY, CDR2 FYNNEI. Trimming took off 7 bases at V and 7 bases at J, with 11 bases between the two ends. The CDR3 sequence is CASTSSRNEQFS. For the CDR3, the DNA is TGTGCCAGCACGTCTAGCCGAAATGAGCAGTTCTCC.

This clonotype appeared many times. V gene TRBV3-1 combines with J gene TRBJ2-5; D call uncertain. The CDR3 spans 14 residues. Trimming stripped 0 bases from V and 7 bases from J, with 12 bases between. CDR1 is LGHDT, CDR2 YNNKEL, per germline (reference sequence). CDR3 region: CASSQDTTLGTQYF. The CDR3 bases are TGTGCCAGCAGCCAAGATACAACGCTAGGGACCCAGTACTTC.

The rearrangement links TRBV13 to TRBJ1-1; weak D call: TRBD1 (5 bases). CDR3 length equals 16 residues. The ends were cut back, 0 bases at V and 0 bases at J, with 11 bases in the middle. Germline loops: CDR1 PRHDT, CDR2 FYEKMQ (reference sequence). The CDR3 protein is CASSLGQGVLNTEAFF. The CDR3, as DNA: TGTGCCAGCAGCTTAGGCCAGGGAGTATTGAACACTGAAGCTTTCTTT.

A note on this clonotype: This may be a read error, as it is one base from a much larger clone. The chain combines TRBV6-4 with TRBJ2-5, with D tentatively TRBD1 (6 bases). Germline V gene data show CDR1 as MRHNA and CDR2 as SNTAGT. This CDR3 has 15 residues. The CDR3: CASSELRGPQEAQYF. The CDR3 bases are TGCGCCAGCAGTGAGCTCAGGGGCCCACAGGAGGCCCAGTACTTC.

This clonotype was found a few times. This chain joins TRBV30 and TRBJ2-2, with TRBD2 as a possible D gene (5 bases). CDR1 and CDR2 from the germline V gene are GTSNPN and SVGIG (reference sequence). The CDR3 has 15 residues. The V end was cut by 3 bases, the J end by 3 bases, with 14 bases between. The CDR3 is CAWRAPPGYTGELFF. The CDR3 nucleotides are TGTGCCTGGAGAGCTCCGCCGGGATACACCGGGGAGCTGTTTTTT. Combining the CDR3 with reference TRBV30 and TRBJ2-2 gives the whole variable domain SQTIHQWPATLVQPVGSPLSLECTVEGTSNPNLYWYRQAAGRGLQLLFYSVGIGQISSEVPQNLSASRPQDRQFILSSKKLLLSDSGFYLCAWRAPPGYTGELFFGEGSRLTVL.

This clonotype was seen a few times. This may come from a read error, since a much larger clone is one base off. Given the absence of the conserved phenylalanine or tryptophan at the CDR3 end, a read error is likely. V is TRBV28 and J is TRBJ1-1, with no clear D. V was cut by 5 bases and J by 4 bases, with 17 bases left in between. Germline V gives CDR1 MDHEN, CDR2 SYDVKM. The CDR3 is 15 residues long. CDR3 amino acids: CASSLPPWGTTEAFL. The CDR3 nucleotides read TGTGCCAGCAGTCTCCCTCCGTGGGGAACCACTGAAGCTTTCCTT.

V and J are TRBV10-2 and TRBJ1-5, with D maybe TRBD1 (5 bases). The CDR3 totals 15 residues. Between the trimmed V and J ends, which lost 7 bases and 0 bases, there was a span of 13 bases. Germline V gives CDR1 WSHSY, CDR2 SAAADI. CDR3 sequence: CASTGYPFSNQPQHF. The CDR3, as DNA: TGCGCCAGCACAGGGTACCCTTTTAGCAATCAGCCCCAGCATTTT.

The chain has TRBV12-5 and TRBJ2-7; the match to TRBD1 covers 7 bases. Germline assignment: CDR1 LGHNT and CDR2 FRNRAP. Trimming cost V 5 bases and J 6 bases; bases outside gene matches: 4. The CDR3 contains 12 residues. The CDR3 sequence is CASGQQGFEQYF. CDR3 nucleotide sequence: TGTGCTAGTGGTCAACAGGGGTTCGAGCAGTACTTC. The full variable domain, rest sourced from reference TRBV12-5 and TRBJ2-7, is DARVTQTPRHKVTEMGQEVTMRCQPILGHNTVFWYRQTMMQGLELLAYFRNRAPLDDSGMPKDRFSAEMPDATLATLKIQPSEPRDSAVYFCASGQQGFEQYFGPGTRLTVT.

This clonotype was counted between two and nine times. This chain uses TRBV4-1 with TRBJ2-7; TRBD1 matches 7 bases. Germline V gene sequence: CDR1 MGHRA, CDR2 YSYEKL. This CDR3 has 16 amino acids. With V trimmed by 3 bases and J by 0 bases, 8 bases remained unmatched. CDR3 coding DNA: TGCGCCAGCAGCCACCCAGGGGGATGGACCTCCTACGAGCAGTACTTC. Translation gives CASSHPGGWTSYEQYF.

Only a few counts were recorded for this clonotype. The V and J genes are TRBV20-1 and TRBJ2-2; a weak D match, TRBD2 (5 bases). Trimming took off 5 bases at V and 0 bases at J, with 10 bases between the two ends. The CDR3 has 14 residues. Per the germline V gene, CDR1 is DFQATT and CDR2 is SNEGSKA (reference sequence). The CDR3 coding sequence is TGCAGTGCTGGACTGGACGCGAACACCGGGGAGCTGTTTTTT. Translation gives CSAGLDANTGELFF.

This chain uses TRBV6-1 with TRBJ2-2, with a possible D match to TRBD1 (5 bases). The CDR3 has 15 residues. The V gene lost 8 bases and the J gene lost 0 bases, with 13 bases spanning the gap. Germline CDR1 MNHNS, CDR2 SASEGT. CDR3: CASHLMDTNTGELFF. Written as DNA, the CDR3 is TGTGCCAGCCATCTGATGGACACGAACACCGGGGAGCTGTTTTTT.

V gene TRBV7-6 combines with J gene TRBJ2-2; TRBD1 matches 9 bases. Germline V lookup: CDR1 SGHVS, CDR2 FNYEAQ. V lost 4 bases and J lost 4; bases outside the gene matches: 4. The CDR3 spans 15 residues. The CDR3 DNA follows: TGTGCCAGCAGCTCCCGACAGGGGGGCACCGGGGAGCTGTTTTTT. This gives the protein CASSSRQGGTGELFF. The complete variable domain, with remaining parts taken from reference TRBV7-6 and TRBJ2-2, reads GAGVSQSPRYKVTKRGQDVALRCDPISGHVSLYWYRQALGQGPEFLTYFNYEAQQDKSGLPNDRFSAERPEGSISTLTIQRTEQRDSAMYRCASSSRQGGTGELFFGEGSRLTVL.